Following are 15 T cell receptor beta chains from one sample sequenced in a study of blood T cells in healthy people across ages. Sample-barcoded 5' priming and a J-beta primer mix drove a second PCR of roughly 6 to 12 cycles. TCRdb used MiXCR to reprocess the 5' RACE reads, holding one entry per CDR3 protein. The data show 500,000 to 700,000 distinct CDR3 sequences, approximately 30% seen once. The sequencing sample was made of blood. These receptors originate from a woman of 80 years or more in good health.

Note on this clonotype: It may be a read error: a sequence one base away is much more abundant. The chain recombines TRBV12-3 or TRBV12-4 with TRBJ2-3; tentatively, D is TRBD1 or TRBD2 (7 bases each). The CDR3 runs 15 residues. The V and J ends lost 8 bases and 6 bases respectively, with 21 bases between them. The CDR3 here is CASGRGGVATDTQYF. Here the CDR3 DNA reads TGTGCCAGCGGCAGGGGGGGAGTAGCTACGGATACGCAGTATTTT.

This clonotype was observed at least ten times. V and J are TRBV12-3 or TRBV12-4 and TRBJ2-5, with a possible D match to TRBD1 (6 bases). V gave up 6 bases and J gave up 4 bases, with 12 bases separating them. CDR3 length equals 13 residues. CDR3 nucleotides: TGTGCCAGCAGCAGGAAAGGGGGAGAGACCCAGTACTTC. Its protein is CASSRKGGETQYF.

A note on this clonotype: This clone may be a read error of a much larger clone one base away. V is TRBV7-3 and J is TRBJ2-7, with D hard to call. Germline V gives CDR1 SGHTA, CDR2 FQGTGA. Trimming took off 1 base at V and 7 bases at J, with 11 bases between the two ends. This CDR3 has 13 residues. In nucleotides, the CDR3 is TGTGCCAGCAGCTTAAGGGTAGACAATGAGCAGTACTTC. Protein: CASSLRVDNEQYF.

This clonotype was seen ten or more times. J is TRBJ2-3 and V is TRBV20-1, with TRBD2 matching over 13 bases. V dropped 4 bases and J dropped 0; count of bases not matched to a gene: 4. The CDR3 length is 16 residues. Germline CDR1 DFQATT, CDR2 SNEGSKA (reference sequence). CDR3 DNA sequence: TGCAGTGCTAATCCGGGACTAGCGGGAAGCACAGATACGCAGTATTTT. Protein sequence: CSANPGLAGSTDTQYF.

Turning to this clonotype: A single base separates this from a much larger clone, so it may be a read error. The V call is TRBV2, the J call TRBJ2-7; 7 nucleotides line up with TRBD2. From germline, CDR1 is SNHLY and CDR2 FYNNEI. The CDR3 runs to 13 residues. Trimming at V came to 7 bases and at J to 7 bases, leaving 10 bases not matched to a gene. The CDR3 sequence is CASNPAGLDEQYF. The CDR3 nucleotides are TGTGCCAGCAACCCAGCGGGGTTAGATGAGCAGTACTTC.

This clonotype was observed a few times. The rearrangement links TRBV6-5 to TRBJ1-5, with unresolved D. The CDR3 extends over 13 amino acids. The germline CDR1 and CDR2 sequences are MNHEY and SVGAGI. The V end lost 0 bases, the J end lost 6 bases, and 6 bases lay between the germline ends. This CDR3 is CASSYSSLQPQHF. The CDR3 DNA sequence: TGTGCCAGCAGTTACTCGAGCCTTCAGCCCCAGCATTTT.

As concerns this clonotype: The junction and the germline gene differ at one end; a read error may be behind it. The chain employs TRBV14 and TRBJ2-7, with unresolved D. Germline lookup yields CDR1 SGHDN and CDR2 FVKESK. This CDR3 region has 15 residues. The CDR3 DNA reads as TGCGCCAGCAGCCCACTCAGTCAGCCACCCTACGAGCAGTGCTTC. Protein: CASSPLSQPPYEQCF.

This chain joins TRBV20-1 and TRBJ1-1; no firm D call. V lost 3 bases and J lost 5, with 10 bases in between. The length of the CDR3 is 12 residues. Germline V gene lookup returns CDR1 DFQATT and CDR2 SNEGSKA (reference sequence). The DNA for the CDR3 is TGCAGTGCTAGGAGTGGAGCGACTGAAGCTTTCTTT. The encoded protein is CSARSGATEAFF.

This clonotype was seen a few times. The rearrangement joins TRBV9 to TRBJ1-4, with a weak D call TRBD1 (5 bases). The germline gives CDR1 SGDLS, CDR2 YYNGEE. Trimming removed 1 base at V and 2 bases at J, with 12 bases between. This CDR3 contains 16 residues. The DNA of the CDR3 is TGTGCCAGCAGCGTATCAATGGGGGGTACTAATGAAAAACTGTTTTTT. Its translation: CASSVSMGGTNEKLFF. The whole variable domain, remainder taken from reference TRBV9 and TRBJ1-4, is DSGVTQTPKHLITATGQRVTLRCSPRSGDLSVYWYQQSLDQGLQFLIQYYNGEERAKGNILERFSAQQFPDLHSELNLSSLELGDSALYFCASSVSMGGTNEKLFFGSGTQLSVL.

The chain links TRBV7-8 to TRBJ2-4; D not resolved. This CDR3 region has 12 residues. V was clipped by 1 base and J by 8 bases, with 6 bases between them. The germline CDR1 and CDR2 sequences are SGHVS and FQNEAQ. This CDR3 reads CASSLGSDIQYF. The CDR3 bases are TGTGCCAGCAGCTTAGGGTCAGACATTCAGTACTTC.

Regarding this clonotype: This may be a read error, as it is one base from a much larger clone. The CDR3 region is CASSYMGLQIGSYNEQYF. In DNA form, the CDR3 reads TGTGCCAGCAGTTACATGGGACTACAGATAGGCTCCTACAATGAGCAGTACTTC. J is TRBJ2-1 and V is TRBV6-2 or TRBV6-3; 7 bases are a match to TRBD2. The J call is uncertain, as TRBJ2-7 better fits the DNA end. This CDR3 contains 18 residues. CDR1 MNHEY and CDR2 SVGEGT come from the germline V gene.

This clonotype was seen more than once but under ten times. The chain combines TRBV5-1 with TRBJ1-6; the D gene is possibly TRBD1 (6 bases). V gave up 4 bases and J gave up 14 bases, with 19 bases separating them. The germline V gene has CDR1 SGHRS and CDR2 YFSETQ. This CDR3 is 14 amino acids long. The CDR3 bases are TGCGCCAGCAGCCAAGGACAGACTCACGGGGCCCTCCACTTT. Translating it yields CASSQGQTHGALHF.

This clonotype occurred many times. The junction departs from the called germline gene at one end, perhaps through a read error. The rearrangement joins TRBV20-1 to TRBJ2-7; the match to TRBD2 covers 12 bases. This CDR3 spans 18 amino acids. CDR1 is DFQATT and CDR2 is SNEGSKA in the germline V gene (reference sequence). CDR3 bases: TGCAGTGCCAGAGGCCCATCGGCTAGCGGGGGGGCCAAGTACGAGCAGTACTTC. It yields the protein CSARGPSASGGAKYEQYF.

V gene TRBV7-2 combines with J gene TRBJ2-7; 7 bases map to TRBD2. Trimming removed 5 bases from V and 3 bases from J; junction bases left unmatched: 13. This CDR3 contains 16 residues. The V gene's germline CDR1 is SGHTA and CDR2 FQGNSA. The CDR3: CASSPGVAGIYYEQYF. CDR3 in DNA: TGTGCCAGCAGCCCCGGGGTAGCGGGCATATACTACGAGCAGTACTTC.

About this clonotype: A much larger clone differs by one base, so this may be a read error. This sequence joins TRBV7-2 and TRBJ2-5; TRBD2 is a possible D gene (5 bases). The CDR3 covers 12 residues. Germline lookup yields CDR1 SGHTA and CDR2 FQGNSA. Deletions cut 2 bases from V and 11 bases from J, with 12 bases between. In DNA, the CDR3 is TGTGCCAGCAGCTTATTCAGGACTGAGCAGTACTTC. It specifies CASSLFRTEQYF.